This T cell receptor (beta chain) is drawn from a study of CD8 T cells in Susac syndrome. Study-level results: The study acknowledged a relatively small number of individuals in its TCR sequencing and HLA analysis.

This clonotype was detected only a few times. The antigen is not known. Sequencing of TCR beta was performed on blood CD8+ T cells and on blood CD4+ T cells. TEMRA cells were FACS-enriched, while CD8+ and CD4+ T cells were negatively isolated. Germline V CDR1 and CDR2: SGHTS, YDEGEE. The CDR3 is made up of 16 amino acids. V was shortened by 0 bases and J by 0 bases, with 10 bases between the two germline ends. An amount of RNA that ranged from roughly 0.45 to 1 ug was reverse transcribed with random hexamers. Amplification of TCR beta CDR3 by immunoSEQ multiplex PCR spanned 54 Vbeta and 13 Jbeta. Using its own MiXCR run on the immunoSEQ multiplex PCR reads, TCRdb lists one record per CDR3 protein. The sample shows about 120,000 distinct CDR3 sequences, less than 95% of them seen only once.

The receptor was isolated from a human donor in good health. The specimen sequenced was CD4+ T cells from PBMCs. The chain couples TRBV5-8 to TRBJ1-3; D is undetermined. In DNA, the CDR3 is TGTGCCAGCAGCTTGGGGACGGCTTTCTCTGGAAACACCATATATTTT. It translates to CASSLGTAFSGNTIYF.